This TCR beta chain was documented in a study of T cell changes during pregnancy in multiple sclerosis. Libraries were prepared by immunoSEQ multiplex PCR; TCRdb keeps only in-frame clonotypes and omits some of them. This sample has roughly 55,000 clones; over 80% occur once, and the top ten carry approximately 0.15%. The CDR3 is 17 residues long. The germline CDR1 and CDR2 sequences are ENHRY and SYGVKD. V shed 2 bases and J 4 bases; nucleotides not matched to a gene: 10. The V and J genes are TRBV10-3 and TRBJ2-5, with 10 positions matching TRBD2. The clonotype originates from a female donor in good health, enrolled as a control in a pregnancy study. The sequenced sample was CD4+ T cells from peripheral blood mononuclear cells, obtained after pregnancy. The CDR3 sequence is CAISEGVSGGLRETQYF. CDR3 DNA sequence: TGTGCCATCAGTGAGGGGGTTAGCGGGGGGCTTAGAGAGACCCAGTACTTC.